This TCR beta chain was captured by sequencing in a study of blood T cell repertoires in COVID-19. Whole-study context: Collection of acute and convalescent COVID-19 samples took place in the United States, Italy and Spain. Sources were T cells, B-cell-depleted T cells, or PBMCs; the material itself was cDNA or gDNA.

Germline loops: CDR1 SGHRS, CDR2 YFSETQ. This CDR3 has 14 amino acids. V shed 4 bases, J shed 2 bases, and the junction held 5 bases outside the gene matches. This clone was detected only a few times. In the original processing: Amplifying reference gene primers gave estimates of nucleated cell counts. Clones were sequenced by immunoSEQ multiplex PCR, and TCRdb holds only the in-frame ones, with some missing. Clone size and the V and J calls come from that table; the DNA yielded D and trimming. The table has 150,000 to 200,000 clones, 60% to 85% seen once. The sequence was obtained from a man between 60 and 75 years old with acute or convalescent COVID-19. V and J are TRBV5-1 and TRBJ2-7, with 8 positions matching TRBD2. Sequencing used peripheral blood. This CDR3 is CASSRTSQTYEQYF. CDR3 bases: TGCGCCAGCAGCCGGACTAGCCAGACCTACGAGCAGTACTTC.